These 24 T cell receptor beta chains originate from one sample sequenced in a study of T cell repertoires in cytomegalovirus infection. MiXCR, run by TCRdb on the reads, gives a single entry per CDR3 protein. This table holds about 55,000 distinct CDR3 sequences, roughly 20% found once. No antigens are known for them. Sequencing was performed on CD8+ T cells from cultured PBMCs, taken from culture after CMV antigen stimulation. These receptors originate from a human donor in good health (CMV status not recorded). Some clones in this sample may be carry-over from other donors' samples.

The chain has TRBV27 and TRBJ2-3; D is unclear. The V gene's germline CDR1 is MNHEY and CDR2 SMNVEV (reference sequence). Trimming left V 3 bases short and J 4 bases short, with 5 bases between. The CDR3 sequence is 12 residues long. CDR3 DNA sequence: TGTGCCAGCAGTTTTAAGGCAGATACGCAGTATTTT. This translates into CASSFKADTQYF.

With regard to this clonotype: Just one base apart from a much larger clone, this may be a read error. The chain recombines TRBV7-2 with TRBJ2-3; a weak D match, TRBD1 (7 bases). The CDR3 totals 16 residues. Germline assignment: CDR1 SGHTA and CDR2 FQGNSA. CDR3 nucleotides: TGTGACAGCAGCGCCCGACAGGGAGGCAGCACAGATACGCAGTATTTT. Residues: CDSSARQGGSTDTQYF.

A few counts support this clonotype. The chain carries TRBV18 and TRBJ2-1; D tentatively reads TRBD1 or TRBD2 (6 bases each). CDR3 length equals 19 residues. Germline loops: CDR1 KGHSH, CDR2 LQKENI. The germline V and J ends were trimmed by 3 bases and 3 bases, with 24 bases remaining between them. The chain's CDR3 is CASSPGRGTTQNFYNEQFF. The CDR3, as DNA: TGTGCCAGCTCACCGGGTCGCGGGACAACCCAAAACTTCTACAATGAGCAGTTCTTC.

This clonotype appeared many times. This chain uses TRBV12-5 with TRBJ1-1, with D uncertain. The CDR3 is made up of 13 amino acids. From germline, CDR1 is LGHNT and CDR2 FRNRAP. V shed 5 bases and J shed 0 bases, with 7 bases lying between them. The CDR3 protein is CASGPDLNTEAFF. The CDR3 coding sequence is TGTGCTAGTGGTCCCGACCTGAACACTGAAGCTTTCTTT.

This clonotype was detected a few times. This sequence joins TRBV7-6 and TRBJ2-3; D possibly corresponds to TRBD2 (7 bases). This CDR3 comprises 14 residues. Deletions cut 5 bases from V and 5 bases from J, with 14 bases between. The germline V gene encodes CDR1 SGHVS and CDR2 FNYEAQ. The CDR3 DNA reads as TGTGCCAGCAGCCGGGGAGGGGGGAAAGATACGCAGTATTTT. Residues: CASSRGGGKDTQYF.

This clonotype was counted at least ten times. V gene TRBV7-8 combines with J gene TRBJ2-3; D gene uncertain. Per germline, CDR1 SGHVS and CDR2 FQNEAQ. The CDR3 has 14 amino acids. The germline V and J ends were trimmed by 5 bases and 2 bases, with 11 bases remaining between them. The CDR3 loop reads CASSLGRNTDTQYF. The CDR3 region has the DNA TGTGCCAGCAGCCTTGGCAGGAACACAGATACGCAGTATTTT.

This clonotype appeared many times. V is TRBV12-3 or TRBV12-4 and J is TRBJ2-7; 7 bases fit TRBD2. Trimming removed 3 bases from V and 4 bases from J; junction bases left unmatched: 15. This CDR3 comprises 17 residues. The CDR3 spells CASSLKRAAGEIYEQYF. CDR3 sequence (DNA): TGTGCCAGCAGTTTGAAGCGAGCGGCGGGAGAGATTTACGAGCAGTACTTC.

This clonotype occurred a few times. V and J are TRBV6-1 and TRBJ2-1; D unclear. Trimming took off 0 bases at V and 8 bases at J, with 8 bases between the two ends. The CDR3 has 13 residues. CDR1 and CDR2 from the germline V gene are MNHNS and SASEGT. The CDR3, as DNA: TGTGCCAGCAGTGAAGCGGAAGCCCATGAGCAGTTCTTC. Encoded protein: CASSEAEAHEQFF.

The chain uses TRBV7-6 and TRBJ1-5, with a weak D call TRBD1 (5 bases). V was cut by 4 bases and J by 0 bases, with 10 bases left in between. The CDR3 is made up of 15 amino acids. CDR1 is SGHVS and CDR2 is FNYEAQ in the germline V gene. CDR3 in DNA: TGTGCCAGCAGCTCGGGACGGAATAGCAATCAGCCCCAGCATTTT. Translation gives CASSSGRNSNQPQHF.

This chain links TRBV7-8 with TRBJ2-4, with D unclear. Trimming pared 5 bases from V and 1 base from J, leaving 9 bases between. Per the germline V gene, CDR1 is SGHVS and CDR2 is FQNEAQ. The CDR3 runs 14 residues. The CDR3 region has the DNA TGTGCCAGCAGCCACCGACTCGCCAAAAACATTCAGTACTTC. This translates into CASSHRLAKNIQYF.

The chain has TRBV7-8 and TRBJ1-2, with a possible D match to TRBD1 (6 bases). Trimming removed 2 bases from V and 8 bases from J, with 18 bases in between. This CDR3 region has 15 residues. In germline, CDR1 is SGHVS, CDR2 FQNEAQ. The CDR3 loop reads CASSLFEGGAAGYTF. The CDR3 DNA is TGTGCCAGCAGCTTATTCGAAGGGGGGGCGGCCGGCTACACCTTC.

The gene calls are TRBV11-3 and TRBJ2-5; D unclear. This CDR3 contains 12 residues. Trimming cost V 4 bases and J 6 bases, with 9 bases left between them. Per the germline V gene, CDR1 is SGHNT and CDR2 is YENEEA. The CDR3 reads CASSSDGKTQYF. The CDR3 DNA reads TGTGCCAGCAGCTCCGACGGAAAGACCCAGTACTTC.

CDR3 residues: CASSWDPGTGVYGYTF. The CDR3, as DNA: TGTGCCAGCAGTTGGGACCCCGGGACAGGGGTATATGGCTACACCTTC. J is TRBJ1-2 and V is TRBV27, with 10 bases aligning to TRBD1. Per germline, CDR1 MNHEY and CDR2 SMNVEV (reference sequence). The CDR3 is 16 amino acids. V gave up 4 bases and J gave up 5 bases; unmatched junction bases: 10.

This clonotype was counted between two and nine times. The V gene is TRBV7-9, the J gene TRBJ2-3; TRBD2 might be the D (5 bases). The ends were cut back, 5 bases at V and 1 base at J, with 28 bases in the middle. CDR3 length: 20 residues. Germline values: CDR1 SEHNR, CDR2 FQNEAQ (reference sequence). The CDR3, as DNA: TGTGCCAGCAGCATTCGGGCCGGGATTCCGCCTCCACCCCGCACAGATACGCAGTATTTT. This sequence encodes CASSIRAGIPPPPRTDTQYF.

The chain is built from TRBV7-9 and TRBJ1-4; 7 positions agree with TRBD1. V trimming: 5 bases; J trimming: 6 bases; junction bases outside the gene matches: 9. The CDR3 contains 15 residues. CDR1 SEHNR and CDR2 FQNEAQ come from the germline V gene (reference sequence). CDR3 protein: CASSPTGSQDEKLFF. CDR3 coding DNA: TGTGCCAGCAGCCCGACAGGGTCTCAGGATGAAAAACTGTTTTTT.

V and J are TRBV6-2 or TRBV6-3 and TRBJ1-5; unclear D gene. The V end lost 6 bases, the J end lost 0 bases, and 12 bases lay between the germline ends. This CDR3 has 15 amino acids. CDR1 is MNHEY, CDR2 SVGEGT, per germline. Here the CDR3 reads CASSSRGSSNQPQHF. In DNA form, the CDR3 reads TGTGCCAGCAGCTCACGCGGGAGTAGCAATCAGCCCCAGCATTTT.

As to this clonotype: The junction shows a germline mismatch at one end, possibly a read error. This rearrangement joins TRBV6-1 to TRBJ2-2; D might be TRBD1 (5 bases). Germline loops: CDR1 MNHNS, CDR2 SASEGT. The CDR3 loop spans 13 amino acids. CDR3: CDSSEGEHGELFF. Written as DNA, the CDR3 is TGTGACAGCAGTGAAGGGGAACACGGGGAGCTGTTTTTT.

The table lists this clonotype with a few counts. The genes are TRBV7-2 and TRBJ2-7; TRBD2 is a possible D gene (7 bases). The CDR3 contains 14 residues. Germline V gene data show CDR1 as SGHTA and CDR2 as FQGNSA. Trimming removed 7 bases from V and 5 bases from J, with 18 bases in between. CDR3 protein: CASTQGRGTHEQYF. The CDR3 DNA is TGTGCCAGCACCCAAGGGAGGGGGACCCACGAGCAGTACTTC.

This clonotype has only a few counts. The chain couples TRBV7-8 to TRBJ1-2; 7 bases line up with TRBD1. From germline, CDR1 is SGHVS and CDR2 FQNEAQ. The V gene end was trimmed by 5 bases and the J gene end by 6 bases; junction bases not matched to a gene: 9. CDR3 length: 14 amino acids. CDR3 in DNA: TGTGCCAGCAGCCCTCGACAGGGAGGGGATGGCTACACCTTC. Translated, it gives CASSPRQGGDGYTF.

This clonotype turned up a few times. The chain joins TRBV4-3 to TRBJ2-7, with D possibly matching TRBD1 (6 bases). This CDR3 has 13 amino acids. With 0 bases removed from V and 9 bases from J, the gap between germline ends came to 12 bases. CDR1 is LGHNA, CDR2 YSLEER, per germline. The CDR3 region has the DNA TGCGCCAGCAGCCAAGATGGGGACACCGTGCAGTACTTC. This encodes CASSQDGDTVQYF.

V and J are TRBV27 and TRBJ2-7, with 11 bases matching TRBD1. This CDR3 contains 15 residues. The trim removed 4 bases at V and 3 bases at J, leaving 5 bases unmatched. Germline V gene lookup returns CDR1 MNHEY and CDR2 SMNVEV (reference sequence). CDR3 sequence reads: CASSWGTGGYYEQYF. DNA for the CDR3: TGTGCCAGCAGTTGGGGGACAGGGGGATACTACGAGCAGTACTTC.

The CDR3 reads CASSYSSSYEQYF. In DNA, the CDR3 is TGTGCCAGCAGTTACTCGAGCTCCTACGAGCAGTACTTC. V gene TRBV6-5 combines with J gene TRBJ2-7; D gene uncertain. The length of the CDR3 is 13 residues. Germline CDR1 is MNHEY and CDR2 is SVGAGI. Trimming removed 0 bases from V and 0 bases from J, with 3 bases in between.

Ten or more counts support this clonotype. V gene TRBV28 combines with J gene TRBJ1-1; D perhaps matches TRBD1 (6 bases). The germline V gene has CDR1 MDHEN and CDR2 SYDVKM. The V and J ends lost 3 bases and 4 bases respectively, with 9 bases between them. CDR3 length: 13 residues. The CDR3 DNA is TGTGCCAGCAGTTTTGGCAGGGGCACTGAAGCTTTCTTT. Encoded protein: CASSFGRGTEAFF.

This clonotype came up a few times. The chain carries TRBV7-2 and TRBJ2-7; D is ambiguous. This CDR3 has 14 amino acids. Germline CDR1 reads SGHTA; CDR2 reads FQGNSA. Trimming stripped 1 base from V and 3 bases from J, with 10 bases between. The CDR3, as DNA: TGTGCCAGCAGCTTAGTTCTTTCAAACTACGAGCAGTACTTC. Translation gives CASSLVLSNYEQYF.